The 2 T cell receptor beta chains below were found in one sample sequenced in a study of blood T cell repertoires in COVID-19. Clones were read by immunoSEQ multiplex PCR, and TCRdb kept only the in-frame ones, dropping some. The data show 100,000 to 120,000 clones, with around 84% seen just once and around 8.5% held by the top ten. The source material was peripheral blood. These receptors originate from a woman aged 40 to 55 with acute or convalescent COVID-19.

This clone was picked up one time. The chain is built from TRBV19 and TRBJ1-5, with 9 nucleotides matching TRBD1. CDR3 length: 19 amino acids. The germline V gene has CDR1 LNHDA and CDR2 SQIVND (reference sequence). J lost 2 bases, V lost 5 bases, and 16 bases had no gene match. The DNA of the CDR3 is TGTGCCAGTAGTTTCCGTCCCGGGACAGGGATTGGGGGCAATCAGCCCCAGCATTTT. It specifies CASSFRPGTGIGGNQPQHF.

The chain combines TRBV6-6 with TRBJ1-2; D possibly corresponds to TRBD1 (5 bases). Trimming left V 8 bases short and J 3 bases short, with 13 bases between. The CDR3 contains 13 residues. Germline-derived CDR1 and CDR2 are MNHNY and SVGAGI (reference sequence). DNA for the CDR3: TGTGCCAGCGACAGCGGGGCCTACTATGGCTACACCTTC. This codes for CASDSGAYYGYTF.